This T cell receptor beta chain was found in a study of cytomegalovirus exposure and HLA in healthy donors. Study findings and constraints: The TCR clusters that emerged in the first cohort tended, a later analysis found, to co-occur in the roughly 120 validation repertoires.

TCRdb keeps only in-frame clones here, not all; method: immunoSEQ multiplex PCR. The sample yields over 100,000 clones, roughly 90% seen once. The approximately 120-subject validation cohort, separate from the 666-subject first cohort, included the donors. With regard to this clone: Its antigen is unknown.

CDR3 length equals 18 residues. The junction had 12 bases not matched to a gene; V was cut back by 0 bases and J by 2 bases. Looked up from germline, CDR1 is LGHNA and CDR2 is YNFKEQ. The source of this sequence is a woman under 30 in good health and CMV-seropositive. Sequenced material: PBMCs. The rearrangement joins TRBV4-2 to TRBJ2-7; 8 nucleotides agree with TRBD1. The CDR3 region is CASSQDLLRTGTTYEQYF. For the CDR3, the DNA is TGTGCCAGCAGCCAAGATCTCCTTAGGACAGGGACCACCTACGAGCAGTACTTC.